The 31 T cell receptor beta chains in this list originate from one sample, sequenced in a study of tumor-infiltrating lymphocytes in primary liver carcinoma. TCR beta cDNA came from about 500 ng total RNA, primed with a constant-region primer. Libraries for TCR beta were built through three nested multiplex PCR rounds, which together made up a slightly modified ARM-PCR procedure. With TRBV1-TRBV30 forward primers and a C-beta reverse primer, the first two PCR rounds were run for approximately 9 cycles each. In TCRdb, the multiplex PCR reads were re-called with MiXCR into one record per CDR3 protein. The sample lists some 120,000 distinct CDR3 sequences, 55% to 75% occurring once. RNA and DNA were co-extracted from 20-30 mg of unsorted bulk tissue. The sequenced material came from liver tumor tissue from sampling region 1. Subset reported: tumor region T1, superior pole. Receptors originate from a woman between 55 and 75 years old with primary liver carcinoma and hepatitis B virus infection.

The table lists this clonotype with a few counts. The chain uses TRBV7-8 and TRBJ1-1; the D is unclear. V was clipped by 0 bases and J by 8 bases, with 10 bases between them. The germline gives CDR1 SGHVS, CDR2 FQNEAQ. This CDR3 has 13 residues. The CDR3: CASSLAQAQEAFF. The CDR3 DNA follows: TGTGCCAGCAGCTTAGCGCAGGCACAGGAAGCTTTCTTT.

This chain connects TRBV11-2 to TRBJ1-1; unclear D gene. V was trimmed by 9 bases and J by 0 bases, leaving 11 bases between them. The CDR3 runs to 13 residues. CDR1 is SGHAT, CDR2 FQNNGV, per germline. The CDR3: CASSLRLNTEAFF. CDR3 coding DNA: TGTGCCAGTAGCCTCAGGTTGAACACTGAAGCTTTCTTT. Full variable domain (rest looked up from reference TRBV11-2 and TRBJ1-1): EAGVAQSPRYKIIEKRQSVAFWCNPISGHATLYWYQQILGQGPKLLIQFQNNGVVDDSQLPKDRFSAERLKGVDSTLKIQPAKLEDSAVYLCASSLRLNTEAFFGQGTRLTVV.

This clonotype was seen only once. At one boundary the junction diverges from the germline segment, which might be a read error. J is TRBJ2-7 and V is TRBV4-1; TRBD2 matches 7 bases. This CDR3 has 15 residues. Germline loops: CDR1 MGHRA, CDR2 YSYEKL. The CDR3 loop reads CARSQVTGLVYEQYF. The CDR3 region has the DNA TGCGCCAGAAGCCAAGTAACTGGACTAGTCTACGAGCAGTACTTC.

This clonotype was seen ten or more times. The rearrangement links TRBV11-2 to TRBJ2-3, with 7 bases that match TRBD2. Looked up from germline, CDR1 is SGHAT and CDR2 is FQNNGV. The ends lost 2 bases at V and 2 bases at J; junction bases unmatched: 7. The CDR3 covers 16 residues. The CDR3 here is CASSLILAGDTDTQYF. DNA for the CDR3: TGTGCCAGCAGCTTAATATTGGCGGGGGACACAGATACGCAGTATTTT.

In regard to this clonotype: The junction and the germline gene differ at one end; a read error may be behind it. CDR3 in amino acids: CASNRRQYIEQFF. CDR3 coding DNA: TGTGCCAGCAACAGGAGACAGTACATTGAGCAGTTCTTC. The V gene is TRBV5-5, the J gene TRBJ2-1, with TRBD1 as a possible D gene (5 bases). CDR1 is SGHKS, CDR2 YYEKEE, per germline (reference sequence). The CDR3 runs 13 residues.

On this clonotype itself: A much more abundant neighbour one base away suggests this may be a read error. The chain joins TRBV12-3 or TRBV12-4 to TRBJ1-1; no reliable D call. The V gene lost 6 bases and the J gene lost 6 bases, with 20 bases spanning the gap. This CDR3 is built from 15 residues. This CDR3 is CASSRTTSMAAEAFF. The DNA of the CDR3 is TGTGCCAGCAGCCGTACTACCAGCATGGCTGCTGAAGCTTTCTTT.

In regard to this clonotype: A read error may be the cause here, since a much bigger clone is one base away. The chain recombines TRBV29-1 with TRBJ2-5; D unclear. The germline gives CDR1 SQVTM, CDR2 ANQGSEA. The CDR3 spans 11 residues. CDR3 DNA: TGCAGCGTTAACGCCCAAGAGACCCAGTGCTTC. Translation gives CSVNAQETQCF. The variable domain in full, completed from reference TRBV29-1 and TRBJ2-5, reads SAVISQKPSRDICQRGTSLTIQCQVDSQVTMMFWYRQQPGQSLTLIATANQGSEATYESGFVIDKFPISRPNLTFSTLTVSNMSPEDSSIYLCSVNAQETQCFGPGTRLLVL.

With respect to this clonotype: One base away lies a much larger clone, so this may be a sequencing read error. V is TRBV4-2 and J is TRBJ2-3; D is tentatively TRBD1 or TRBD2 (5 bases each). The germline CDR1 and CDR2 sequences are LGHNA and YNFKEQ. V was cut by 0 bases and J by 2 bases, with 12 bases left in between. The CDR3 covers 16 residues. CDR3 sequence reads: CASSQEAGSFTDTQYF. CDR3 in DNA: TGTGCCAGCAGCCAAGAGGCAGGGAGCTTCACAGATACGCAGTATTTT.

This clonotype was seen once. Possible read error: a much larger clone is one base away. The V call is TRBV7-8, the J call TRBJ1-6, with no clear D. Per the germline V gene, CDR1 is SGHVS and CDR2 is FQNEAQ. The CDR3 has 13 residues. As DNA, the CDR3 is TGTGCCAGCAGCCTGACGGCGAATTCACCCATCCACTTT. It is translated as CASSLTANSPIHF.

With respect to this clonotype: This could be a read error, since a much larger clone is one nucleotide away. The chain recombines TRBV29-1 with TRBJ2-5, with a possible D match to TRBD2 (6 bases). CDR3 length: 12 amino acids. CDR1 SQVTM and CDR2 ANQGSEA come from the germline V gene. Written as DNA, the CDR3 is TGCAGCGTCAGGGAGGCACAAGAGATCCAGTACTTC. Amino acids: CSVREAQEIQYF.

The sample holds many counts of this clonotype. The V and J genes are TRBV6-6 and TRBJ2-4; D unclear. Deletions cut 4 bases from V and 3 bases from J, with 16 bases between. The CDR3 length is 16 residues. CDR1 is MNHNY and CDR2 is SVGAGI in the germline V gene (reference sequence). The CDR3 spells CASSSGGVLGKNIQYF. The CDR3 coding sequence is TGTGCCAGCAGTTCCGGTGGTGTGTTAGGCAAAAACATTCAGTACTTC.

The chain joins TRBV29-1 to TRBJ2-7; 7 nucleotides line up with TRBD1. Germline lookup yields CDR1 SQVTM and CDR2 ANQGSEA. The CDR3 contains 13 residues. In DNA, the CDR3 is TGCAGAGTTTTTACAGGGGACTCCTACGAGCAGTACTTC. Amino acids: CRVFTGDSYEQYF.

In the case of this clonotype: A junction boundary mismatches the germline segment, possibly from a read error. The chain has TRBV6-1 and TRBJ2-5; D is perhaps TRBD1 or TRBD2 (6 bases each). Germline V gene data show CDR1 as MNHNS and CDR2 as SASEGT. This CDR3 is built from 15 residues. The CDR3 reads CANSARGDFLETQYF. CDR3 DNA: TGTGCCAACAGTGCAAGGGGGGACTTCTTAGAGACCCAGTACTTC.

The J gene is TRBJ1-1, the V gene TRBV7-3; unclear D gene. The V end lost 4 bases, the J end lost 4 bases, and 10 bases lay between the germline ends. Germline CDR1 SGHTA, CDR2 FQGTGA. This CDR3 spans 13 amino acids. The CDR3 region has the DNA TGTGCCAGCAGCTCGATGAGTGGCACTGAAGCTTTCTTT. This gives the protein CASSSMSGTEAFF.

On this clonotype itself: No conserved phenylalanine or tryptophan ends this CDR3, so it is likely a read error. The chain combines TRBV29-1 with TRBJ1-2; D is perhaps TRBD1 (5 bases). CDR1 and CDR2 from the germline V gene are SQVTM and ANQGSEA. This CDR3 has 14 amino acids. V lost 3 bases and J 10 bases, leaving 21 bases between the germline ends. CDR3 amino acids: CSVEAINRQFFYTC. The CDR3 coding sequence is TGCAGCGTTGAGGCCATTAATCGACAGTTCTTCTACACCTGC.

About this clonotype itself: A read error is possible here, since a much larger clone lies one base away. The gene calls are TRBV4-2 and TRBJ2-3; 7 nucleotides line up with TRBD2. Germline CDR1 reads LGHNA; CDR2 reads YNFKEQ. This CDR3 comprises 17 residues. The CDR3, as DNA: TGTGCCAGCAGCCAAGATTATGTAGCGGGCCACACAGATATGCAGTATTTT. It codes for CASSQDYVAGHTDMQYF.

This clonotype came up many times. V and J are TRBV29-1 and TRBJ2-5; 12 positions agree with TRBD1. The V gene's germline CDR1 is SQVTM and CDR2 ANQGSEA. This CDR3 is 14 amino acids long. V dropped 4 bases and J dropped 4; count of bases not matched to a gene: 4. The CDR3 loop reads CSVVGTGGAETQYF. In nucleotides, the CDR3 is TGCAGCGTTGTCGGGACAGGGGGCGCAGAGACCCAGTACTTC.

The rearrangement uses TRBV7-9 and TRBJ2-3, with 8 nucleotides matching TRBD1. J gave up 5 bases and V 8 bases, and 15 bases lay outside the gene matches. This CDR3 is built from 16 residues. From germline, CDR1 is SEHNR and CDR2 FQNEAQ (reference sequence). CDR3 in amino acids: CASSFWGLTGGDTQYF. CDR3 nucleotides: TGTGCCAGCTCCTTCTGGGGACTTACAGGGGGAGATACGCAGTATTTT.

This clonotype appeared many times. The chain carries TRBV7-8 and TRBJ1-2, with unresolved D. The germline V and J ends were trimmed by 0 bases and 4 bases, with 12 bases remaining between them. The CDR3 is made up of 15 amino acids. Germline loops: CDR1 SGHVS, CDR2 FQNEAQ. The CDR3 DNA follows: TGTGCCAGCAGCTTAGCGGGCAGTCCAGTCTATGGCTACACCTTC. Its protein is CASSLAGSPVYGYTF. Supplemented by reference TRBV7-8 and TRBJ1-2, the full variable domain reads GAGVSQSPRYKVAKRGQDVALRCDPISGHVSLFWYQQALGQGPEFLTYFQNEAQLDKSGLPSDRFFAERPEGSVSTLKIQRTQQEDSAVYLCASSLAGSPVYGYTFGSGTRLTVV.

Concerning this clonotype: One end of the junction does not line up with germline, which may come from a read error. The rearrangement links TRBV28 to TRBJ1-2; D might be TRBD1 (5 bases). This CDR3 is built from 12 residues. CDR1 is MDHEN and CDR2 is SYDVKM in the germline V gene. In DNA form, the CDR3 reads TGTGCCAGCAGTACCCGGGACTTTAGCCCGCTCTTC. This translates into CASSTRDFSPLF.

With regard to this clonotype: A much larger clone sits a single nucleotide away, making a read error possible. V and J are TRBV6-6 and TRBJ2-3; D is ambiguous. This CDR3 is built from 14 residues. CDR1 is MNHNY, CDR2 SVGAGI, per germline (reference sequence). Written as DNA, the CDR3 is TGTGTCAGCAGCCAAACCGCGACCCGTCATACGCAGTATTTT. Translating it yields CVSSQTATRHTQYF.

This clonotype has at least ten counts. Relative to the germline gene, one junction end is altered; a read error may explain this. This chain connects TRBV12-3 or TRBV12-4 to TRBJ1-1, with D maybe TRBD1 (5 bases). The CDR3 has 12 amino acids. The CDR3 bases are TGTGCCAGCAATTTAAAGGGGAGCGGAGCTTTCTTT. This codes for CASNLKGSGAFF.

As for this clonotype: One junction end disagrees with the germline gene, perhaps due to a read error. V is TRBV11-3 and J is TRBJ2-3; no definite D call. The germline gives CDR1 SGHNT, CDR2 YENEEA. This CDR3 has 12 residues. The CDR3 sequence is CTSSLDADTQYF. The CDR3, as DNA: TGTACCAGTAGCTTAGATGCAGATACGCAGTATTTT.

Note on this clonotype: With a much larger clone just one base away, this may be a read error. The chain joins TRBV29-1 to TRBJ2-3; no clear D gene. V was pared by 4 bases and J by 7 bases, with 6 bases between. The germline CDR1 and CDR2 sequences are SQVTM and ANQGSEA. The length of the CDR3 is 10 residues. The CDR3 DNA sequence: TGCAGCGTTGTGGCTTATACGCAGTATTTT. It translates to CSVVAYTQYF.

As to this clonotype: This sequence may be a read error, since a much larger clone differs from it by one base. The chain employs TRBV6-5 and TRBJ1-1; D gene unclear. CDR3 size: 13 residues. CDR1 and CDR2 from the germline V gene are MNHEY and SVGAGI. For the CDR3, the DNA is TGTACCAGCAGTTACTCAAGGAGCACTGAAGCTTTCTTT. It encodes CTSSYSRSTEAFF.

By share, this clonotype ranks as medium-sized. The chain recombines TRBV11-3 with TRBJ2-5; D is uncertain. Germline V CDR1 and CDR2: SGHNT, YENEEA. With 5 bases removed from V and 5 bases from J, the gap between germline ends came to 9 bases. CDR3 length equals 12 residues. Here the CDR3 DNA reads TGTGCCAGCAGCCCGAACGGGGAGACCCAGTACTTC. Its protein is CASSPNGETQYF.

At least ten counts were recorded for this clonotype. The J gene is TRBJ2-1, the V gene TRBV6-6; D is unclear. This CDR3 comprises 14 residues. The germline gives CDR1 MNHNY, CDR2 SVGAGI (reference sequence). V gave up 3 bases and J gave up 0 bases, with 6 bases separating them. This CDR3 is CASSYGSSYNEQFF. DNA of the CDR3: TGTGCCAGCAGTTATGGGTCCTCCTACAATGAGCAGTTCTTC.

Of note for this clonotype: This is likely a read error, given that the CDR3 carries no conserved phenylalanine or tryptophan at its end. The DNA is omitted, as the CDR3 cannot be located on it reliably, and the CDR3 follows TCRdb's listing. The gene calls are TRBV11-2 and TRBJ2-3; TRBD1 is taken as the D call from the table, unchecked against the DNA. Germline V lookup: CDR1 SGHAT, CDR2 FQNNGV. The CDR3 spans 16 amino acids, including both terminal residues. The CDR3 here is CASSSPPSYSKDTRYS.

In the case of this clonotype: This clone may be a read error of a much larger clone one base away. The chain carries TRBV12-3 or TRBV12-4 and TRBJ2-7; 9 nucleotides align to TRBD2. CDR3 size: 13 residues. The CDR3 spells CACSRSGGYEQYF. CDR3 bases: TGTGCCTGCAGTCGTAGCGGGGGCTACGAGCAGTACTTC.

On this clonotype itself: A clone one base away is much larger, so this may be a read error. The gene calls are TRBV6-6 and TRBJ2-1; tentatively, D is TRBD1 (6 bases). Germline V lookup: CDR1 MNHNY, CDR2 SVGAGI (reference sequence). There are 13 residues in the CDR3. The CDR3 loop is CASRLTGDNEEFF. In DNA form, the CDR3 reads TGTGCCAGCAGGTTGACAGGAGACAATGAGGAGTTCTTC.

This chain's CDR3 is CVCSWGVNTEAFF. The CDR3 DNA follows: TGTGTCTGCAGTTGGGGAGTGAACACTGAAGCTTTCTTT. The genes are TRBV11-2 and TRBJ1-1; D gene unclear. Per germline, CDR1 SGHAT and CDR2 FQNNGV. The length of the CDR3 is 13 residues.